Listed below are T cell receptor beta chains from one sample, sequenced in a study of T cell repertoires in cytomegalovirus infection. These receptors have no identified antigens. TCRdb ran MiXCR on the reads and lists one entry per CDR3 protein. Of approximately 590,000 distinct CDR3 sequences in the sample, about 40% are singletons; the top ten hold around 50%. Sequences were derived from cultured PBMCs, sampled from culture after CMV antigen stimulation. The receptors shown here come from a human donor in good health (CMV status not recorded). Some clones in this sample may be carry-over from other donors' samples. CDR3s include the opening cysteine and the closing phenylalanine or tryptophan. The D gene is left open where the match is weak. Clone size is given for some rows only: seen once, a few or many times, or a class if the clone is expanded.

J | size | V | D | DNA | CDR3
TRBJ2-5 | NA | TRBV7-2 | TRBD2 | TGTGCCAGCAGCTTAGTAAGCGGGAGGGCCCGAGAGACCCAGTACTTC | CASSLVSGRARETQYF
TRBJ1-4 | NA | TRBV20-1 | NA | TGCAGTGCATCGACCCTTCGGCGGGAAAAACTGTTTTTT | CSASTLRREKLFF
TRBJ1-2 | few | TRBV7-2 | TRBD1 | TGTGCCAGCACCCACCGGACAGGGGAAAACTATGGCTACACCTTC | CASTHRTGENYGYTF
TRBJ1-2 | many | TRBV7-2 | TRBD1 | TGTGCCAGCAGCAAAGCGGGACAGGAATATGGCTACACCTTC | CASSKAGQEYGYTF
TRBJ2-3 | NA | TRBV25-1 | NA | TGTGCCAGCAGTGCAGCCACAGATACGCAGTATTTT | CASSAATDTQYF
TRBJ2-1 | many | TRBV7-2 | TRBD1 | TGTGCCAGCAGCTCCGCCACAGGGGGAGAGCAGTTCTTC | CASSSATGGEQFF
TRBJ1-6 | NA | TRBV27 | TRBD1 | TGTGCCAGCGCAAACAGGGGGCTTTCACCCCTCCACTTT | CASANRGLSPLHF
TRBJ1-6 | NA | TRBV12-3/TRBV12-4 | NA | TGTGCCAGCAGTTTAGGGTCTCCGGGACCTGTAGAGAGTTCACCCCTCCACTTT | CASSLGSPGPVESSPLHF
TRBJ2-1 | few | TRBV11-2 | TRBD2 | TGTGCCAGCAGCTTACGACTAGCGGGGGGGCACAATGAGCAGTTCTTC | CASSLRLAGGHNEQFF
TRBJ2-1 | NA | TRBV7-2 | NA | TGTGCCAGCAGCTTATTTGGCGGGAACAATGAGCAGTTCTTC | CASSLFGGNNEQFF
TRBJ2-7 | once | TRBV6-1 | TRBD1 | TGTGCCAGCAGTGAAGCCGGGGGACCGGGACAGGTTGCCTACGAGCAGCACTTC | CASSEAGGPGQVAYEQHF
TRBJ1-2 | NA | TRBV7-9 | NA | TGTGCCAGCAGCTTAAACGTCGGGGATTTGAATGGCTACACCTTC | CASSLNVGDLNGYTF
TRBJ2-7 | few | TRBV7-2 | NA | TGTGCCAGCATAAGTTTCGCGGGGGCTTCTACCTACGCACAGTACTTC | CASISFAGASTYAQYF
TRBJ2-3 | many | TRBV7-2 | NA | TGTGCCAGCAGCCCAACTGACAGGCTGAGCTGGGATACGCAGTATTTT | CASSPTDRLSWDTQYF
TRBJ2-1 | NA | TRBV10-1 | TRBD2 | TGCGCCAGCAGTGCACTAGCGGGAGTTAATGAGCAGTTCTTC | CASSALAGVNEQFF
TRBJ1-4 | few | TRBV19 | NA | TGTGCCAGTAGTCCAACCCAGTGGGGTGAAAAACTGTTTTTT | CASSPTQWGEKLFF
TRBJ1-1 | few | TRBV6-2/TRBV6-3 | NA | TGTGCCAGCAGTTACTTGCGGGGCACTGAAGCTTTCTTT | CASSYLRGTEAFF
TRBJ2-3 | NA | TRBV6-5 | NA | TGTGCCAGCAGATTAAGGGGTATTGGGGATACGCAGTATTTT | CASRLRGIGDTQYF
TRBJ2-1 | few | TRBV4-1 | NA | TGCGCCAGCAGCCAAGGGACATTCAACAATGAGCAGTTCTTC | CASSQGTFNNEQFF
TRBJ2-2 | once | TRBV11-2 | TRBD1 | TGTGCCAGCAGCTTGGACAGGGTTAACGGGGAGCTGTTTTTT | CASSLDRVNGELFF
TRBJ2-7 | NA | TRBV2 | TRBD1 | TGTGCCAGCACCTTAAACGTGGACAGGGGGGGTAGGGAGCAGTACTTC | CASTLNVDRGGREQYF
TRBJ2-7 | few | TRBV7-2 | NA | TGTGCCAGCAGCTTACACAGGGCCCTCTACGAGCAGTACTTC | CASSLHRALYEQYF
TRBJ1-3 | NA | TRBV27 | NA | TGTGCCAGCGCCACAGGGTCGGGGGGCTCTGGAAACACCATATATTTT | CASATGSGGSGNTIYF
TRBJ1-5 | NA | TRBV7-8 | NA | TGTGCCAGCAGCTTACATGGAAGCAATCAGCCCCAGCATTTT | CASSLHGSNQPQHF
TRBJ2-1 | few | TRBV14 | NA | TGTGCCAGCAGCCAAGGACCGCCTGGGTACAATGAGCAGTTCTTC | CASSQGPPGYNEQFF
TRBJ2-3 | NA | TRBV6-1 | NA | TGTGCCAGCAGTGAAGAGGTTAACACAGATACGCAGTATTTT | CASSEEVNTDTQYF
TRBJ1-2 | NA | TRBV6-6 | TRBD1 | TGTGCCAGCAGGCCGGGACAGGATTATGGCTACACCTTC | CASRPGQDYGYTF
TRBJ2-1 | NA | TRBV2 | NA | TGTGCCACAGGGGAGCGGAGCTCCTACAATGAGCAGTTCTTC | CATGERSSYNEQFF